The clone carrying this T cell receptor beta chain has a single count. The sample is drawn from a study of T cell changes during pregnancy in multiple sclerosis. Measured with immunoSEQ multiplex PCR; TCRdb has only the in-frame clones, and not every one. The repertoire holds roughly 34,000 clones, with approximately 90% as singletons. This CDR3 is 12 amino acids long. The V end was cut by 3 bases, the J end by 8 bases, with 10 bases between. Germline CDR1 reads SEHNR; CDR2 reads FQNEAQ (reference sequence). Sample: peripheral blood, taken in the second trimester of pregnancy. V gene TRBV7-9 combines with J gene TRBJ1-1; D is possibly TRBD1 (5 bases). This TCR was sampled from a female donor in good health, enrolled as a control in a pregnancy study. CDR3 nucleotide sequence: TGTGCCAGCAGCTTTTCGGGGGGAGAAGCTTTCTTT. This encodes CASSFSGGEAFF.